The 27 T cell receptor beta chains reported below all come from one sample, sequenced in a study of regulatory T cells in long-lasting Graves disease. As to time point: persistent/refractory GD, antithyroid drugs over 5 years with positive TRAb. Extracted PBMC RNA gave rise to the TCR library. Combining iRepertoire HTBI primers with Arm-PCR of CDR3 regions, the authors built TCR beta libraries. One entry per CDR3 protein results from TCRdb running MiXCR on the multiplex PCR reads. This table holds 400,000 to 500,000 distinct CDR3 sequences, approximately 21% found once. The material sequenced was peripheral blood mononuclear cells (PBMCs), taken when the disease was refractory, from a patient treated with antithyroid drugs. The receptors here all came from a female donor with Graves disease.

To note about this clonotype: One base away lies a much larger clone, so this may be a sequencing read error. This CDR3 reads CATARRGLQPGYGYTF. In nucleotides, the CDR3 is TGTGCCACCGCCCGCAGGGGGCTCCAACCGGGCTATGGCTACACCTTC. The chain couples TRBV6-1 to TRBJ1-2; 8 nucleotides agree with TRBD1. Germline CDR1 and CDR2: MNHNS and SASEGT. The CDR3 spans 16 residues. With 10 bases clipped from V and 4 bases from J, the junction kept 17 bases outside the gene matches.

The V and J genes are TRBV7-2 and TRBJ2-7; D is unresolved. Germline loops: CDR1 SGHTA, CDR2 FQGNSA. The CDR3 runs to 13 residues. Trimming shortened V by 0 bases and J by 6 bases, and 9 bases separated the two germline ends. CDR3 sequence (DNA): TGTGCCAGCAGCTTAGCGGTTTTAAGCGAGCAGTACTTC. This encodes CASSLAVLSEQYF.

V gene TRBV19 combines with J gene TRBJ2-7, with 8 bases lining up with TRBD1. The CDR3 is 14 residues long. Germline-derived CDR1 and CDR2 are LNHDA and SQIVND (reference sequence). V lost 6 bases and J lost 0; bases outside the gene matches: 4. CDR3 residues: CASRYRGNSYEQYF. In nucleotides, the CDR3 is TGTGCCAGTAGGTACAGGGGGAACTCCTACGAGCAGTACTTC.

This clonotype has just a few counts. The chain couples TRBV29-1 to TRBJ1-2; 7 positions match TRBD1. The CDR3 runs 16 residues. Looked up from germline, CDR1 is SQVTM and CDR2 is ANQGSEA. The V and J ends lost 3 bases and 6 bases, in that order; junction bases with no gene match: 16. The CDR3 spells CSVDESGTEKFDGYTF. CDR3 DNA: TGCAGCGTTGATGAAAGTGGGACAGAAAAATTCGATGGCTACACCTTC.

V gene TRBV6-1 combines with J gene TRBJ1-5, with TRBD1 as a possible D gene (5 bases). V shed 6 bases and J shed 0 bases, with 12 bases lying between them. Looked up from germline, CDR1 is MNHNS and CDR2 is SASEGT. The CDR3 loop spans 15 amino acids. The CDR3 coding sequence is TGTGCCAGCAGCCCTGACAGTTCTAGCAATCAGCCCCAGCATTTT. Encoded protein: CASSPDSSSNQPQHF.

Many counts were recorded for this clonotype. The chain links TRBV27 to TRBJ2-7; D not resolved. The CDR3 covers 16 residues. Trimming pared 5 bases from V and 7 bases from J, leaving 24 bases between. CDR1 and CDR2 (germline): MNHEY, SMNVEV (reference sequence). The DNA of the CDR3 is TGTGCCAGCAGTCACCTCGGCCAGACCGGACCGCCAGAGCAGTACTTC. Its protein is CASSHLGQTGPPEQYF.

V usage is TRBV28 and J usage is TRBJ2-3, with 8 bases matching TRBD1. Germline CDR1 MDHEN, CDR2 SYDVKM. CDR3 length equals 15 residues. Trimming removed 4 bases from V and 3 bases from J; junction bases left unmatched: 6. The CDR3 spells CASSSETGVTDTQYF. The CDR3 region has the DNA TGTGCCAGCAGTTCGGAGACAGGGGTAACAGATACGCAGTATTTT.

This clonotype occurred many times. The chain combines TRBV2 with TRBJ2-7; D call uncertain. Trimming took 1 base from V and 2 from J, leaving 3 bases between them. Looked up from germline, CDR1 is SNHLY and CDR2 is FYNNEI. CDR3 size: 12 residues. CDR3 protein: CASSEGPYEQYF. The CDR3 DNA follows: TGTGCCAGCAGTGAAGGCCCCTACGAGCAGTACTTC. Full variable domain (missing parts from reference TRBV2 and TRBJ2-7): EPEVTQTPSHQVTQMGQEVILRCVPISNHLYFYWYRQILGQKVEFLVSFYNNEISEKSEIFDDQFSVERPDGSNFTLKIRSTKLEDSAMYFCASSEGPYEQYFGPGTRLTVT.

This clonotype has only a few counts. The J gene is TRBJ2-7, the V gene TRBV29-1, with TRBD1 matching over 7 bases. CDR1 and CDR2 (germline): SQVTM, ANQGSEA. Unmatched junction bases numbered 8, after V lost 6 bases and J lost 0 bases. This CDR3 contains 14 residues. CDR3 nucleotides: TGCAGCGTCTGGGGACAGTCGACCTCCTACGAGCAGTACTTC. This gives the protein CSVWGQSTSYEQYF.

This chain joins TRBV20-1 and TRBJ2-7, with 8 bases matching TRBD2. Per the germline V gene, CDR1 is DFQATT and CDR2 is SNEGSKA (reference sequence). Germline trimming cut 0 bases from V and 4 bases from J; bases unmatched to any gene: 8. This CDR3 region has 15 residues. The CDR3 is CSARERSGSRYEQYF. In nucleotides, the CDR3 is TGCAGTGCTAGAGAACGAAGCGGGAGTCGGTACGAGCAGTACTTC.

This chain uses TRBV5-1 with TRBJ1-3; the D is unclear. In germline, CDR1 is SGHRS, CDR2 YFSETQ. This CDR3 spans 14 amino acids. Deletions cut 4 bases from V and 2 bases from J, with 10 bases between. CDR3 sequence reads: CASSPGLTGNTIYF. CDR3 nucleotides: TGCGCCAGCAGCCCTGGACTAACTGGAAACACCATATATTTT.

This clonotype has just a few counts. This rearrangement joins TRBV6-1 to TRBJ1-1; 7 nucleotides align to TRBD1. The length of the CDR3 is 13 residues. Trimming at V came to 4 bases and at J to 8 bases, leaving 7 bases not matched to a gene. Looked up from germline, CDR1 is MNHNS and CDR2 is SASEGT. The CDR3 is CASSAQGSWEAFF. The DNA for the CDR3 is TGTGCCAGCAGTGCACAGGGGTCCTGGGAAGCTTTCTTT.

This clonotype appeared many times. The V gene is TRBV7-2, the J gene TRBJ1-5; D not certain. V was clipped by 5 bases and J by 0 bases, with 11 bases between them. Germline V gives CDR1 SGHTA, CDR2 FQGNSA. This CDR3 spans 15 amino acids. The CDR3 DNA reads TGTGCCAGCAGCGCTCCCGGGAATAGCAATCAGCCCCAGCATTTT. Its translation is CASSAPGNSNQPQHF.

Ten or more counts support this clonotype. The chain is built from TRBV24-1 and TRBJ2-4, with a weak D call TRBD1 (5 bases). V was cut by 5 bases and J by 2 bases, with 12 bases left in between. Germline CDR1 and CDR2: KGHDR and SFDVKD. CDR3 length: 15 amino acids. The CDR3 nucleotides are TGTGCCACCAGTGGAAGCAGGGAATCCAAAAACATTCAGTACTTC. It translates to CATSGSRESKNIQYF.

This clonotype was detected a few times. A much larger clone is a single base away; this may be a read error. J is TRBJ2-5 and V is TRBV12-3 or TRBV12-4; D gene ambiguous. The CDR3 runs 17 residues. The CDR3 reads CASSLARGRVGKETPYF. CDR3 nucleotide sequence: TGTGCCAGCAGTTTAGCACGAGGCCGGGTCGGCAAAGAGACCCCGTACTTC.

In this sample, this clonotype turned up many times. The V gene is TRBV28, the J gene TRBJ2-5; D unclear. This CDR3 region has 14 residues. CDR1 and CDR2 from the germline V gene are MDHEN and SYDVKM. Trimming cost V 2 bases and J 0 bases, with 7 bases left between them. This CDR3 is CASSLRAYQETQYF. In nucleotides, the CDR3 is TGTGCCAGCAGTTTAAGGGCTTACCAAGAGACCCAGTACTTC.

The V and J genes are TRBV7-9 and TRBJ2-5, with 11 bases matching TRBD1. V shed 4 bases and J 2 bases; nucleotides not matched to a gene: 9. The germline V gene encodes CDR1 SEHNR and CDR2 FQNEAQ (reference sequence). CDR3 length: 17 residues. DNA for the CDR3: TGTGCCAGCAGCTCTACGTGGACAGGGGGCCGTCAAGAGACCCAGTACTTC. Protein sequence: CASSSTWTGGRQETQYF.

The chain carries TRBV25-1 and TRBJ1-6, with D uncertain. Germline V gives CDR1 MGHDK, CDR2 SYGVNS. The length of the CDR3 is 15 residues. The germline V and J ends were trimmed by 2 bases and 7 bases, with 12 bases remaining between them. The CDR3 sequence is CASSESGELNSPLHF. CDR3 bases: TGTGCCAGCAGTGAAAGCGGGGAGTTGAATTCACCCCTCCACTTT.

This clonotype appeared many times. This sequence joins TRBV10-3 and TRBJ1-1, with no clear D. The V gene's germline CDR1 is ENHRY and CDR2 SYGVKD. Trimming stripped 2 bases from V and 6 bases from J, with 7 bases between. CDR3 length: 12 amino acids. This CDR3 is CAISEATSEAFF. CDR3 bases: TGTGCCATCAGTGAGGCGACATCTGAAGCTTTCTTT.

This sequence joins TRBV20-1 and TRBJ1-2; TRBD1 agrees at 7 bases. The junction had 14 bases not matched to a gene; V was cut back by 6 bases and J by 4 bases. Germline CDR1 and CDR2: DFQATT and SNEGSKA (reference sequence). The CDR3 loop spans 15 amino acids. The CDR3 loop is CSAKGGGQKFYGYTF. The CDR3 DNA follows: TGCAGTGCCAAAGGCGGGGGACAGAAATTCTATGGCTACACCTTC.

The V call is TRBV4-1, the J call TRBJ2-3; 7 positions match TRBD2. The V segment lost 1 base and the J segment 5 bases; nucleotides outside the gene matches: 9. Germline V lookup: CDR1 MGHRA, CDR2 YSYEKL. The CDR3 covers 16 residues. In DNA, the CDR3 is TGCGCCAGCAGCCAAGTAGGGGAGGGCCTGGGAGATACGCAGTATTTT. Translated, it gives CASSQVGEGLGDTQYF.

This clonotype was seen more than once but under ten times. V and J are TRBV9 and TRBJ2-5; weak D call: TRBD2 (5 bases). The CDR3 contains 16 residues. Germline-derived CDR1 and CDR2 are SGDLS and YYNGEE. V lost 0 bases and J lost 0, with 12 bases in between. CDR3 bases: TGTGCCAGCAGCGTAGCAGCGGAGCCCCACCAAGAGACCCAGTACTTC. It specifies CASSVAAEPHQETQYF.

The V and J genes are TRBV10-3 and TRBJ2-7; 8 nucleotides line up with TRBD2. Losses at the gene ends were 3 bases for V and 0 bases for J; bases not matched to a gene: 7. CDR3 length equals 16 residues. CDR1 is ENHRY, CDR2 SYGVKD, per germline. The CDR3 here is CAISDMASGYSYEQYF. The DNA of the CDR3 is TGTGCCATCAGTGATATGGCTAGCGGGTACTCCTACGAGCAGTACTTC.

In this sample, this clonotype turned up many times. CDR3 sequence (DNA): TGCAGCGTTGGCCGGAACACTGAAGCTTTCTTT. Amino acid sequence: CSVGRNTEAFF. The chain links TRBV29-1 to TRBJ1-1; the D is unclear. Trimming removed 4 bases from V and 1 base from J, with 4 bases in between. Germline values: CDR1 SQVTM, CDR2 ANQGSEA. The CDR3 runs 11 residues. The complete variable domain, with remaining parts taken from reference TRBV29-1 and TRBJ1-1, reads SAVISQKPSRDICQRGTSLTIQCQVDSQVTMMFWYRQQPGQSLTLIATANQGSEATYESGFVIDKFPISRPNLTFSTLTVSNMSPEDSSIYLCSVGRNTEAFFGQGTRLTVV.

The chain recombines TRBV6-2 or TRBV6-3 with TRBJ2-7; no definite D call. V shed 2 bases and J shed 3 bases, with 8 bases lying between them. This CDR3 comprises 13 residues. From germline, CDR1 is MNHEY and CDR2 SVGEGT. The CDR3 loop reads CASSYKWNYEQYF. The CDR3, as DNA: TGTGCCAGCAGTTACAAGTGGAACTACGAGCAGTACTTC.

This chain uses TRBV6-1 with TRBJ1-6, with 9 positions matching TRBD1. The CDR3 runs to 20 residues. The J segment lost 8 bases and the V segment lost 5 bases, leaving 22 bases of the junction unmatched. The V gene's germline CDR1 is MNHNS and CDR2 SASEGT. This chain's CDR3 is CASSPTRTGVRTLRDSPLHF. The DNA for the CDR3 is TGTGCCAGCAGTCCCACCCGGACAGGGGTCAGGACTCTCCGAGATTCACCCCTCCACTTT.

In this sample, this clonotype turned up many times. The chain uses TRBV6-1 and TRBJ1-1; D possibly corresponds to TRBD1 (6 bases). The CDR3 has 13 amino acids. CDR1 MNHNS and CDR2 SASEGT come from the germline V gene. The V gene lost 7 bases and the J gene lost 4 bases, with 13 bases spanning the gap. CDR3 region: CASMNRDVTEAFF. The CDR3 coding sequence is TGTGCCAGCATGAACAGGGATGTCACTGAAGCTTTCTTT.